The 10 T cell receptor beta chains below all came from one sample that was sequenced in a study of control samples from healthy donors and cancer patients. Libraries were prepared by immunoSEQ multiplex PCR; TCRdb keeps only in-frame clonotypes and omits some of them. The sample lists around 71,000 clones; 75% to 95% were seen once. The specimen was PBMCs. The source is a woman aged 45-65 years with colorectal cancer.

This sequence joins TRBV7-8 and TRBJ1-1; D gene uncertain. V was trimmed by 4 bases and J by 1 base, leaving 13 bases between them. The CDR3 has 15 residues. Germline CDR1 and CDR2: SGHVS and FQNEAQ. The CDR3 sequence is CASSYRVATNTEAFF. The CDR3, as DNA: TGTGCCAGCAGCTATAGAGTAGCGACGAACACTGAAGCTTTCTTT.

The chain recombines TRBV6-9 with TRBJ1-5, with D perhaps TRBD1 (5 bases). Looked up from germline, CDR1 is MNHGY and CDR2 is SVAAGI. This CDR3 has 18 amino acids. The V end lost 5 bases, the J end lost 0 bases, and 20 bases lay between the germline ends. For the CDR3, the DNA is TGTGCCAGCAGTGCCCCCGTCGGTTACAGGTATAGCAATCAGCCCCAGCATTTT. Its protein product is CASSAPVGYRYSNQPQHF.

This clone was seen only once. The chain has TRBV6-2 or TRBV6-3 and TRBJ2-5; 7 bases are a match to TRBD2. V gave up 4 bases and J gave up 5 bases; unmatched junction bases: 13. CDR1 is MNHEY, CDR2 SVGEGT, per germline. There are 16 residues in the CDR3. CDR3: CASSSPETLALETQYF. For the CDR3, the DNA is TGTGCCAGCAGTTCCCCCGAGACACTAGCGCTGGAGACCCAGTACTTC.

V usage is TRBV7-3 and J usage is TRBJ1-3; D is possibly TRBD1 (5 bases). The V gene's germline CDR1 is SGHTA and CDR2 FQGTGA. The CDR3 totals 13 residues. The V end lost 5 bases, the J end lost 2 bases, and 7 bases lay between the germline ends. This CDR3 is CASSRDPGNTIYF. CDR3 sequence (DNA): TGTGCCAGCAGCCGGGACCCTGGAAACACCATATATTTT.

This clone occurred once. The chain employs TRBV5-1 and TRBJ2-5; 8 bases agree with TRBD2. The CDR3 runs to 14 residues. Germline CDR1 is SGHRS and CDR2 is YFSETQ. The J segment lost 1 base and the V segment lost 7 bases, leaving 6 bases of the junction unmatched. The CDR3 DNA is TGCGCCAGCTCGGCGGGGGGTTCCCAAGAGACCCAGTACTTC. Encoded protein: CASSAGGSQETQYF. Combining the CDR3 with reference TRBV5-1 and TRBJ2-5 gives the whole variable domain KAGVTQTPRYLIKTRGQQVTLSCSPISGHRSVSWYQQTPGQGLQFLFEYFSETQRNKGNFPGRFSGRQFSNSRSEMNVSTLELGDSALYLCASSAGGSQETQYFGPGTRLLVL.

Only one count was recorded for this clone. The rearrangement joins TRBV19 to TRBJ2-5; either TRBD1 or TRBD2 may supply D (5 bases each). Trimming removed 3 bases from V and 4 bases from J, with 18 bases in between. This CDR3 is 16 amino acids long. Germline V gene sequence: CDR1 LNHDA, CDR2 SQIVND (reference sequence). Here the CDR3 DNA reads TGTGCCAGTAGTATTCAAGGGGACCCACTACCAGAGACCCAGTACTTC. Amino acids: CASSIQGDPLPETQYF. Full variable domain (remainder filled in from reference TRBV19 and TRBJ2-5): DGGITQSPKYLFRKEGQNVTLSCEQNLNHDAMYWYRQDPGQGLRLIYYSQIVNDFQKGDIAEGYSVSREKKESFPLTVTSAQKNPTAFYLCASSIQGDPLPETQYFGPGTRLLVL.

CDR3 region: CASSERQYQETQYF. The DNA for the CDR3 is TGTGCCAGCAGTGAGCGACAGTACCAAGAGACCCAGTACTTC. The chain employs TRBV25-1 and TRBJ2-5; tentatively, D is TRBD1 (5 bases). Trimming removed 3 bases from V and 0 bases from J, with 8 bases in between. CDR1 is MGHDK and CDR2 is SYGVNS in the germline V gene. This CDR3 region has 14 residues.

This clone was seen only a few times. V and J are TRBV20-1 and TRBJ2-3; the D is unclear. Germline V CDR1 and CDR2: DFQATT, SNEGSKA (reference sequence). V was cut by 3 bases and J by 3 bases, with 16 bases left in between. This CDR3 is built from 15 residues. Written as DNA, the CDR3 is TGCAGTGCTAGTTTACTGGTGATGGAAACAGATACGCAGTATTTT. Its translation: CSASLLVMETDTQYF.

V is TRBV5-1 and J is TRBJ2-2; D perhaps matches TRBD2 (5 bases). CDR1 SGHRS and CDR2 YFSETQ come from the germline V gene. The CDR3 covers 13 residues. With 0 bases removed from V and 8 bases from J, the gap between germline ends came to 8 bases. The CDR3 reads CASSLERAGELFF. CDR3 bases: TGCGCCAGCAGCTTGGAGAGGGCGGGGGAGCTGTTTTTT.

The chain combines TRBV6-1 with TRBJ1-3, with a tentative D call TRBD1 (5 bases). The CDR3 sequence is 14 residues long. Trimming stripped 3 bases from V and 5 bases from J, with 11 bases between. The germline CDR1 and CDR2 sequences are MNHNS and SASEGT. Written as DNA, the CDR3 is TGTGCCAGCAGTGAGGATGCAGGGAGAAACACCATATATTTT. This translates into CASSEDAGRNTIYF.